Below, 14 T cell receptor beta chains from the same sample are listed, as sequenced in a study of OX40 agonist ivuxolimab in advanced cancers. Produced via immunoSEQ multiplex PCR; TCRdb's table is partial and in-frame only. The table lists approximately 10,000 clones, 77% of them singletons. The source was CD4+ or CD8+ T cells sorted from blood, collected in a trial of the OX40 agonist ivuxolimab. Receptor source: an adult with an advanced solid tumor such as melanoma, head and neck, liver or kidney cancer.

The V and J genes are TRBV5-5 and TRBJ1-1; 8 nucleotides agree with TRBD1. The V segment lost 0 bases and the J segment 4 bases; nucleotides outside the gene matches: 5. The CDR3 has 15 residues. Looked up from germline, CDR1 is SGHKS and CDR2 is YYEKEE (reference sequence). CDR3 amino acids: CASSLGAGGGTEAFF. CDR3 sequence (DNA): TGTGCCAGCAGCTTGGGGGCAGGGGGCGGCACTGAAGCTTTCTTT.

This sequence joins TRBV15 and TRBJ2-5, with D uncertain. This CDR3 is 15 amino acids long. V was shortened by 0 bases and J by 4 bases, with 12 bases between the two germline ends. Germline-derived CDR1 and CDR2 are LNHNV and YYDKDF (reference sequence). Here the CDR3 DNA reads TGTGCCACCAGCAGAGATCAGTACTGGGGAGAGACCCAGTACTTC. This translates into CATSRDQYWGETQYF.

The chain has TRBV27 and TRBJ2-7, with TRBD1 matching over 7 bases. The CDR3 is 16 amino acids. J lost 3 bases, V lost 4 bases, and 12 bases had no gene match. Germline V gives CDR1 MNHEY, CDR2 SMNVEV (reference sequence). CDR3 nucleotides: TGTGCCAGCAGTTCCCTCTCGACAGGGCGAGTCTACGAGCAGTACTTC. It encodes CASSSLSTGRVYEQYF.

The CDR3 DNA follows: TGTGCCAGCAGCTTGGAAGGATTGAATGAGCAGTTCTTC. Amino acids: CASSLEGLNEQFF. This sequence joins TRBV7-7 and TRBJ2-1; unclear D gene. The germline V gene encodes CDR1 SSHAT and CDR2 FNYEAQ (reference sequence). There are 13 residues in the CDR3. V was cut by 3 bases and J by 7 bases, with 10 bases left in between.

V gene TRBV7-2 combines with J gene TRBJ2-1; a possible D gene is TRBD2 (6 bases). V lost 4 bases and J 7 bases, leaving 17 bases between the germline ends. This CDR3 spans 15 amino acids. Looked up from germline, CDR1 is SGHTA and CDR2 is FQGNSA. The chain's CDR3 is CASSYGTHGWNEQFF. CDR3 coding DNA: TGTGCCAGCAGCTACGGGACTCACGGTTGGAATGAGCAGTTCTTC.

The J gene is TRBJ2-2, the V gene TRBV7-9, with D uncertain. V was trimmed by 6 bases and J by 7 bases, leaving 12 bases between them. There are 13 residues in the CDR3. The germline V gene encodes CDR1 SEHNR and CDR2 FQNEAQ (reference sequence). CDR3 sequence: CASRRTPNGELFF. DNA for the CDR3: TGTGCCAGCAGACGAACCCCTAACGGGGAGCTGTTTTTT.

On this clone itself: A far larger clone lies a single base away; this is likely a read error. The genes are TRBV13 and TRBJ1-1; weak D call: TRBD1 (5 bases). Per germline, CDR1 PRHDT and CDR2 FYEKMQ (reference sequence). The CDR3 spans 17 residues. V was clipped by 0 bases and J by 4 bases, with 18 bases between them. This CDR3 reads CASSLGVWGGEGTEAFF. The CDR3 coding sequence is TGTGCCAGCAGCTTAGGGGTATGGGGGGGAGAGGGCACTGAAGCTTTCTTT.

The V and J genes are TRBV5-6 and TRBJ2-3; D tentatively reads TRBD1 or TRBD2 (5 bases each). Germline values: CDR1 SGHDT, CDR2 YYEEEE. CDR3 length: 12 residues. The V end lost 3 bases, the J end lost 3 bases, and 5 bases lay between the germline ends. In nucleotides, the CDR3 is TGTGCCAGCAGCTGGGGGACAGATACGCAGTATTTT. Translation gives CASSWGTDTQYF.

The chain links TRBV29-1 to TRBJ2-5; perhaps D is TRBD1 or TRBD2 (5 bases each). With 4 bases removed from V and 5 bases from J, the gap between germline ends came to 11 bases. Germline CDR1 SQVTM, CDR2 ANQGSEA. This CDR3 spans 12 amino acids. CDR3 sequence reads: CSVVRGGETQYF. The DNA of the CDR3 is TGCAGCGTTGTACGGGGCGGGGAGACCCAGTACTTC.

This clone occurred once. The chain carries TRBV4-1 and TRBJ2-1; no clear D. The length of the CDR3 is 15 residues. Germline CDR1 reads MGHRA; CDR2 reads YSYEKL. Trimming took off 0 bases at V and 5 bases at J, with 11 bases between the two ends. The DNA for the CDR3 is TGCGCCAGCAGCCAAGAGGTCCAGGCCGACAATGAGCAGTTCTTC. Translation: CASSQEVQADNEQFF.

This chain connects TRBV6-8 to TRBJ1-5; 8 bases match TRBD1. CDR3 length: 11 residues. CDR1 is MNHGY, CDR2 SAAAGT, per germline. V trimming: 7 bases; J trimming: 7 bases; junction bases outside the gene matches: 0. The CDR3 DNA follows: TGTGCCAGCACAGGGGGCCAGCCCCAGCATTTT. It encodes CASTGGQPQHF.

The sample holds a few counts of this clone. This sequence joins TRBV7-9 and TRBJ2-1; 8 positions match TRBD2. The germline gives CDR1 SEHNR, CDR2 FQNEAQ (reference sequence). There are 16 residues in the CDR3. V lost 7 bases, J lost 7 bases, and 15 bases stayed unmatched. CDR3: CASIPIAVAGINEQFF. The CDR3 coding sequence is TGTGCCAGCATCCCCATCGCAGTAGCGGGAATAAATGAGCAGTTCTTC.

This clone has a handful of counts. The chain employs TRBV6-1 and TRBJ1-2; possible D gene TRBD1, 6 bases. V lost 5 bases and J lost 8, with 12 bases in between. The germline V gene has CDR1 MNHNS and CDR2 SASEGT. This CDR3 is 12 amino acids long. In nucleotides, the CDR3 is TGTGCCAGCAGTAAGACAGGTTTCGGCTACACCTTC. It translates to CASSKTGFGYTF.

This clone has a single count. This chain uses TRBV30 with TRBJ2-1, with D possibly being TRBD1 or TRBD2 (5 bases each). This CDR3 region has 12 residues. Per germline, CDR1 GTSNPN and CDR2 SVGIG (reference sequence). V lost 0 bases to trimming and J lost 6 bases, with 6 bases between them. In DNA form, the CDR3 reads TGTGCCTGGAGTGTAGGGACCAATGAGCAGTTCTTC. Its translation: CAWSVGTNEQFF.